A single sample is the source of the 26 T cell receptor beta chains below, sequenced in a study of cytomegalovirus exposure and HLA in healthy donors. The PCR used 60 Vbeta and 13 Jbeta primers. The data were produced by immunoSEQ multiplex PCR, yet TCRdb's version contains in-frame clones alone and is incomplete. The sample lists 170,000 or so clones; about 80% were seen once. The sample taken for sequencing was PBMCs. The receptors here all came from a woman under 40 in good health and CMV-seronegative.

This chain links TRBV10-2 with TRBJ2-2; TRBD1 agrees at 7 bases. The CDR3 covers 14 residues. CDR1 and CDR2 from the germline V gene are WSHSY and SAAADI. V trimming: 5 bases; J trimming: 1 base; junction bases outside the gene matches: 1. The CDR3, as DNA: TGCGCCAGCAGTAGGGGGCTGAACACCGGGGAGCTGTTTTTT. It encodes CASSRGLNTGELFF.

A few counts support this clone. Written as DNA, the CDR3 is TGCGCCAGCAGCTTGGGGGGACAGACCTATGGCTACACCTTC. Protein product: CASSLGGQTYGYTF. The V and J genes are TRBV5-1 and TRBJ1-2; 7 bases match TRBD1. After removal of 0 bases from V and 4 bases from J, the junction contained 3 bases not matched to a gene. This CDR3 region has 14 residues. Germline V CDR1 and CDR2: SGHRS, YFSETQ. The complete variable domain, with remaining parts taken from reference TRBV5-1 and TRBJ1-2, reads KAGVTQTPRYLIKTRGQQVTLSCSPISGHRSVSWYQQTPGQGLQFLFEYFSETQRNKGNFPGRFSGRQFSNSRSEMNVSTLELGDSALYLCASSLGGQTYGYTFGSGTRLTVV.

A few counts support this clone. The chain couples TRBV6-5 to TRBJ1-3; 7 nucleotides line up with TRBD1. The V and J ends lost 2 bases and 2 bases, in that order; junction bases with no gene match: 6. This CDR3 is built from 16 residues. Germline CDR1 MNHEY, CDR2 SVGAGI. As DNA, the CDR3 is TGTGCCAGCAGTTACGCCACTACAGGGGCTGGAAACACCATATATTTT. This codes for CASSYATTGAGNTIYF.

The chain is built from TRBV6-5 and TRBJ1-2, with D perhaps matching TRBD1 (6 bases). Trimming cost V 6 bases and J 7 bases, with 15 bases left between them. In germline, CDR1 is MNHEY, CDR2 SVGAGI. The CDR3 runs 13 residues. In DNA form, the CDR3 reads TGTGCCAGCAGGCCACAGGGTCCAGGTGGCTACACCTTC. It encodes CASRPQGPGGYTF.

The chain joins TRBV5-1 to TRBJ2-7, with 9 bases fitting TRBD1. Trimming took 4 bases from V and 1 from J; bases not matched to a gene: 9. The CDR3 runs 16 residues. Germline V CDR1 and CDR2: SGHRS, YFSETQ. The CDR3 region is CASSNPNGTGSYEQYF. CDR3 coding DNA: TGCGCCAGCAGCAATCCCAACGGGACAGGGTCCTACGAGCAGTACTTC.

This clone occurred a few times. This chain joins TRBV4-3 and TRBJ1-1; D call uncertain. Germline CDR1 and CDR2: LGHNA and YSLEER. The V end was cut by 0 bases, the J end by 4 bases, with 9 bases between. The CDR3 is 14 amino acids. The CDR3 DNA reads as TGCGCCAGCAGCCAAGAGAGACCGGGCACTGAAGCTTTCTTT. Its protein is CASSQERPGTEAFF.

The V call is TRBV11-2, the J call TRBJ1-2, with 7 bases aligning to TRBD1. Germline V gives CDR1 SGHAT, CDR2 FQNNGV. With 5 bases clipped from V and 5 bases from J, the junction kept 5 bases outside the gene matches. This CDR3 comprises 13 residues. Written as DNA, the CDR3 is TGTGCCAGCAGCGGGGGACAGTTTTATGGCTACACCTTC. Its protein product is CASSGGQFYGYTF.

V gene TRBV6-1 combines with J gene TRBJ2-7; TRBD1 matches at 8 bases. CDR1 is MNHNS and CDR2 is SASEGT in the germline V gene. This CDR3 contains 14 residues. After removal of 3 bases from V and 0 bases from J, the junction contained 1 base not matched to a gene. CDR3 in DNA: TGTGCCAGCAGTGACAGGGGGCTCTCCTACGAGCAGTACTTC. This translates into CASSDRGLSYEQYF.

CDR3 sequence: CASSIDRYNEQFF. CDR3 sequence (DNA): TGTGCCAGTAGTATAGACAGATACAATGAGCAGTTCTTC. This chain links TRBV19 with TRBJ2-1; no firm D call. Germline V lookup: CDR1 LNHDA, CDR2 SQIVND (reference sequence). The ends were cut back, 0 bases at V and 4 bases at J, with 4 bases in the middle. The CDR3 is made up of 13 amino acids.

The chain joins TRBV27 to TRBJ1-5, with D possibly matching TRBD1 (6 bases). The germline V gene encodes CDR1 MNHEY and CDR2 SMNVEV (reference sequence). The CDR3 is 15 amino acids. V lost 6 bases to trimming and J lost 1 base, with 13 bases between them. The CDR3 DNA follows: TGTGCCAGCAGGGGGGGGGCAGGGAGCAATCAGCCCCAGCATTTT. Its protein is CASRGGAGSNQPQHF.

This clone has a handful of counts. The chain uses TRBV9 and TRBJ2-3, with D possibly being TRBD1 (6 bases). Germline V gene sequence: CDR1 SGDLS, CDR2 YYNGEE. The CDR3 loop spans 16 amino acids. V lost 4 bases, J lost 2 bases, and 17 bases lay in between. CDR3: CASSRRGGQTTDTQYF. DNA for the CDR3: TGTGCCAGCAGCCGGAGAGGAGGACAGACCACAGATACGCAGTATTTT.

Points on this clone: The germline gene is not matched at one end of the junction; a read error may be the cause. Distinct nucleotide sequences in the sample also encode this CDR3. The chain combines TRBV5-1 with TRBJ1-1; no reliable D call. Germline V gene lookup returns CDR1 SGHRS and CDR2 YFSETQ. CDR3 length equals 14 residues. The CDR3 here is CASSPNGRGTEAFF. The CDR3 coding sequence is TGCGCCAGCAGCCCCAACGGGAGAGGCACTGAAGCCTTCTTT.

There are a few counts of this clone. The chain recombines TRBV27 with TRBJ1-2, with 8 bases identical to TRBD1. Trimming cost V 4 bases and J 2 bases; bases outside gene matches: 6. From germline, CDR1 is MNHEY and CDR2 SMNVEV (reference sequence). The CDR3 loop spans 15 amino acids. The CDR3 loop is CASSYTGQGNYGYTF. DNA of the CDR3: TGTGCCAGCAGTTACACCGGACAGGGCAACTATGGCTACACCTTC.

The V gene is TRBV11-2, the J gene TRBJ2-2, with 9 bases fitting TRBD1. V lost 5 bases, J lost 5 bases, and 6 bases stayed unmatched. Germline V gene data show CDR1 as SGHAT and CDR2 as FQNNGV. This CDR3 has 15 residues. The CDR3 DNA follows: TGTGCCAGCAGCCCCGGGACAGGGCGTACCGGGGAGCTGTTTTTT. Residues: CASSPGTGRTGELFF.

The genes are TRBV7-9 and TRBJ1-2; possibly TRBD1 for D (6 bases). The CDR3 is 13 residues long. Looked up from germline, CDR1 is SEHNR and CDR2 is FQNEAQ (reference sequence). Deletions cut 5 bases from V and 8 bases from J, with 15 bases between. CDR3 loop: CASSRGDISGYTF. DNA of the CDR3: TGTGCCAGCAGCCGAGGGGACATCTCCGGCTACACCTTC.

J is TRBJ2-7 and V is TRBV27; 8 nucleotides line up with TRBD1. Trimming took 6 bases from V and 2 from J; bases not matched to a gene: 15. Germline V gene data show CDR1 as MNHEY and CDR2 as SMNVEV (reference sequence). There are 17 residues in the CDR3. This CDR3 reads CASSPAPGQVFPYEQYF. The CDR3 DNA is TGTGCCAGCAGCCCCGCACCGGGACAGGTGTTCCCCTACGAGCAGTACTTC.

In its sample, this clone was seen once. A junction end diverges from the germline sequence, so it may reflect a read error. The chain is built from TRBV7-9 and TRBJ1-4; 8 bases are shared with TRBD1. Germline CDR1 and CDR2: SEHNR and FQNEAQ (reference sequence). The CDR3 spans 18 residues. The DNA for the CDR3 is TGTTCCAGCAGCTTAGCGGAAAGAATAGGGACAGGTGATGAAAAACTGTTTTTT. Its protein is CSSSLAERIGTGDEKLFF.

The chain has TRBV14 and TRBJ1-1; no clear D gene. This CDR3 comprises 15 residues. Deletions cut 3 bases from V and 5 bases from J, with 16 bases between. Germline loops: CDR1 SGHDN, CDR2 FVKESK. The CDR3: CASSHLVEGSTEAFF. In DNA form, the CDR3 reads TGTGCCAGCAGCCATCTGGTAGAGGGAAGTACTGAAGCTTTCTTT.

This clone has more than one count but fewer than ten. V usage is TRBV20-1 and J usage is TRBJ2-7; the D is unclear. CDR1 DFQATT and CDR2 SNEGSKA come from the germline V gene (reference sequence). V dropped 3 bases and J dropped 1 base, with 4 bases sitting between them. CDR3 length: 11 residues. As DNA, the CDR3 is TGCAGTGCTAGTATGTCCTACGAGCAGTACTTC. This translates into CSASMSYEQYF.

The V and J genes are TRBV28 and TRBJ1-2; D call uncertain. Between the trimmed V and J ends, which lost 2 bases and 3 bases, there was a span of 4 bases. From germline, CDR1 is MDHEN and CDR2 SYDVKM. The CDR3 length is 12 residues. The CDR3 region is CASSLRHYGYTF. CDR3 bases: TGTGCCAGCAGTTTACGTCACTATGGCTACACCTTC.

On this clone: Additional DNA sequences in this sample encode the identical CDR3. This chain connects TRBV29-1 to TRBJ2-2; D gene ambiguous. The CDR3 is made up of 12 amino acids. V dropped 4 bases and J dropped 1 base, with 4 bases sitting between them. The germline V gene encodes CDR1 SQVTM and CDR2 ANQGSEA. The CDR3 loop is CSVGQNTGELFF. The CDR3 DNA is TGCAGCGTTGGACAGAACACCGGGGAGCTGTTTTTT.

DNA of the CDR3: TGTGCCAGCAGCTTGAGTCCCCTACCCACAGATACGCAGTATTTT. This codes for CASSLSPLPTDTQYF. The gene calls are TRBV7-8 and TRBJ2-3; unclear D gene. This CDR3 has 15 amino acids. The germline gives CDR1 SGHVS, CDR2 FQNEAQ. V shed 3 bases and J shed 2 bases, with 12 bases lying between them. Complete variable domain (other parts from reference TRBV7-8 and TRBJ2-3): GAGVSQSPRYKVAKRGQDVALRCDPISGHVSLFWYQQALGQGPEFLTYFQNEAQLDKSGLPSDRFFAERPEGSVSTLKIQRTQQEDSAVYLCASSLSPLPTDTQYFGPGTRLTVL.

This clone has only one observation. The V gene is TRBV6-1, the J gene TRBJ2-7, with a tentative D call TRBD2 (7 bases). Trimming removed 4 bases at V and 1 base at J, with 14 bases between. CDR1 is MNHNS, CDR2 SASEGT, per germline. This CDR3 spans 15 amino acids. In DNA form, the CDR3 reads TGTGCCAGCAGTGCCCGGGGGGCCTTATCCTACGAGCAGTACTTC. Protein product: CASSARGALSYEQYF.

V is TRBV5-5 and J is TRBJ1-4; D is undetermined. V gave up 2 bases and J gave up 8 bases, with 10 bases separating them. The CDR3 runs 13 residues. Germline CDR1 SGHKS, CDR2 YYEKEE (reference sequence). The CDR3 DNA reads TGTGCCAGCAGCTTAGCAGCACAGGAAAAACTGTTTTTT. This translates into CASSLAAQEKLFF.

This chain links TRBV5-1 with TRBJ1-2, with 9 positions matching TRBD1. The CDR3 loop spans 15 amino acids. The V and J ends lost 0 bases and 3 bases, in that order; junction bases with no gene match: 3. The germline V gene encodes CDR1 SGHRS and CDR2 YFSETQ. The CDR3 region is CASSLAGTGYYGYTF. The CDR3, as DNA: TGCGCCAGCAGCTTGGCGGGGACAGGGTACTATGGCTACACCTTC. Full variable domain (outside the CDR3, taken from reference TRBV5-1 and TRBJ1-2): KAGVTQTPRYLIKTRGQQVTLSCSPISGHRSVSWYQQTPGQGLQFLFEYFSETQRNKGNFPGRFSGRQFSNSRSEMNVSTLELGDSALYLCASSLAGTGYYGYTFGSGTRLTVV.

This sequence joins TRBV30 and TRBJ2-7; a weak D match, TRBD1 (6 bases). Between the trimmed V and J ends, which lost 3 bases and 4 bases, there was a span of 10 bases. The CDR3 runs to 12 residues. Germline V gene data show CDR1 as GTSNPN and CDR2 as SVGIG (reference sequence). The CDR3 spells CAWRKTGYEQYF. The DNA of the CDR3 is TGTGCCTGGAGGAAAACAGGGTACGAGCAGTACTTC.